This TCR beta chain was sequenced for a study of T-cell reconstitution after alpha-beta-depleted transplantation in children. Study outcomes and limitations: Approximately two months post-transplant, alpha-beta T cells reportedly originated from several hundred expanded graft clones. Among T cells one year after transplant, newly produced cells accounted for most counts and diversity. Recipient T cells and thymic progenitors that survived gave rise to the high TCRbeta diversity observed at day 60 in some patients.

The CDR3 consists of 18 residues. Per germline, CDR1 LGHNT and CDR2 FRNRAP. The junction had 8 bases not matched to a gene; V was cut back by 1 base and J by 1 base. This clonotype was seen ten or more times. Antigen specificity is unknown. Unique molecular identifiers tagged the TCRbeta library. TCRdb recomputed calls from the PCR reads with MiXCR, one row per CDR3 protein. Of some 200,000 distinct CDR3 sequences detected, 11% appear once; the ten largest clones hold about 30%. This TCR was sampled from a child under two years old with acute myeloid leukemia, due to receive a stem cell transplant. The specimen was PBMCs, collected before TCRalphabeta/CD19-depleted stem cell transplant. This chain uses TRBV12-5 with TRBJ1-5; TRBD1 matches at 9 bases. The CDR3 reads CASGLAFTGTGSNQPQHF. CDR3 nucleotide sequence: TGTGCTAGTGGTTTGGCCTTTACCGGGACAGGGAGCAATCAGCCCCAGCATTTT.